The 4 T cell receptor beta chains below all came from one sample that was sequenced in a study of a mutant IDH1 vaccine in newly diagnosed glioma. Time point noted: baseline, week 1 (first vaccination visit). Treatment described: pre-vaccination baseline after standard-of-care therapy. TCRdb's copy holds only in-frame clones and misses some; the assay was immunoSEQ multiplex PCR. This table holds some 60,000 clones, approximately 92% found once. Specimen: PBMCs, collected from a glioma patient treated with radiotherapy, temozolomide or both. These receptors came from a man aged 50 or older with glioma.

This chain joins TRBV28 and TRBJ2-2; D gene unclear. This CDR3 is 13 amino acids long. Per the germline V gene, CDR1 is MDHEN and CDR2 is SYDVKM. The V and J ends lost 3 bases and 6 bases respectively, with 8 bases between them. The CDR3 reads CASSFNTPGELFF. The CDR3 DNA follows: TGTGCCAGCAGTTTTAACACTCCCGGGGAGCTGTTTTTT.

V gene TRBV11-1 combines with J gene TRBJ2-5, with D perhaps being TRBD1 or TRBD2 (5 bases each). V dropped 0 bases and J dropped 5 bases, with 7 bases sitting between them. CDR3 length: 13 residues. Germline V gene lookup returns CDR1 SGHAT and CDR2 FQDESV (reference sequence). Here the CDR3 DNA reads TGTGCCAGCAGCTTAGCCAGGGAGGAGACCCAGTACTTC. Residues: CASSLAREETQYF.

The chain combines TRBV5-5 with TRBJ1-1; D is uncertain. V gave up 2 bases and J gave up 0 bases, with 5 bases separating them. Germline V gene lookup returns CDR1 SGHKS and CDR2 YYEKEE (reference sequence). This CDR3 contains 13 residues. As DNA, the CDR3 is TGTGCCAGCAGCTTAAGCGTGAACACTGAAGCTTTCTTT. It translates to CASSLSVNTEAFF. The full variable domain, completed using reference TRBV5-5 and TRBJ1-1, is DAGVTQSPTHLIKTRGQQVTLRCSPISGHKSVSWYQQVLGQGPQFIFQYYEKEERGRGNFPDRFSARQFPNYSSELNVNALLLGDSALYLCASSLSVNTEAFFGQGTRLTVV.

CDR3 nucleotides: TGTGCCTGGAGTTCCAGGGGGCGACCCATGAACACTGAAGCTTTCTTT. Protein: CAWSSRGRPMNTEAFF. V usage is TRBV30 and J usage is TRBJ1-1; TRBD1 aligns across 8 bases. This CDR3 region has 16 residues. Germline CDR1 and CDR2: GTSNPN and SVGIG (reference sequence). The trim removed 2 bases at V and 0 bases at J, leaving 8 bases unmatched.